This TCR beta chain is from a study of response to subunit inactivated influenza vaccine. In this sample, this clonotype turned up a few times. No antigen is known for it. The CDR3 contains 17 residues. Germline CDR1 is SGHTA and CDR2 is FQGNSA. V gave up 1 base and J gave up 1 base, with 14 bases separating them. TCRdb reprocessed the RT-PCR reads with MiXCR, giving one entry per CDR3 protein. The table records 200,000 to 250,000 distinct CDR3 sequences, about 12% of them present only once. Study-wide points: Authors suggested few new T cells are recruited by each seasonal influenza vaccination.

This rearrangement joins TRBV7-2 to TRBJ2-4, with D possibly TRBD2 on 5 matching bases. The receptor comes from a man in his fifties or sixties who received an inactivated influenza vaccine. The specimen comprised non-naive T cells sorted from PBMCs, sampled 14 to 15 days before vaccination. The CDR3 sequence is CASSLGTLSWAKNIQYF. CDR3 coding DNA: TGTGCCAGCAGCTTAGGGACTCTCTCTTGGGCCAAAAACATTCAGTACTTC.